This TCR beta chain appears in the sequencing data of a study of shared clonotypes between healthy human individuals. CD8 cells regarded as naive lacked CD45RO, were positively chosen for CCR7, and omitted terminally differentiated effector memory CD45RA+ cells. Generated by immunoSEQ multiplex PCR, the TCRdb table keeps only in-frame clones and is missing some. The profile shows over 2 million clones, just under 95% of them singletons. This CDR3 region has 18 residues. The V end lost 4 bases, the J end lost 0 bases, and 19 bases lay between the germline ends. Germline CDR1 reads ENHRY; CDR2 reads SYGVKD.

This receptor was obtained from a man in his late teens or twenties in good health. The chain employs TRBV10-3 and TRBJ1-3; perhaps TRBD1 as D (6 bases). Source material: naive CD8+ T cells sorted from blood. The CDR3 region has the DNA TGTGCCATCAGTGGGGTCTCACTCGGGGGCCTCTCTGGAAACACCATATATTTT. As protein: CAISGVSLGGLSGNTIYF.